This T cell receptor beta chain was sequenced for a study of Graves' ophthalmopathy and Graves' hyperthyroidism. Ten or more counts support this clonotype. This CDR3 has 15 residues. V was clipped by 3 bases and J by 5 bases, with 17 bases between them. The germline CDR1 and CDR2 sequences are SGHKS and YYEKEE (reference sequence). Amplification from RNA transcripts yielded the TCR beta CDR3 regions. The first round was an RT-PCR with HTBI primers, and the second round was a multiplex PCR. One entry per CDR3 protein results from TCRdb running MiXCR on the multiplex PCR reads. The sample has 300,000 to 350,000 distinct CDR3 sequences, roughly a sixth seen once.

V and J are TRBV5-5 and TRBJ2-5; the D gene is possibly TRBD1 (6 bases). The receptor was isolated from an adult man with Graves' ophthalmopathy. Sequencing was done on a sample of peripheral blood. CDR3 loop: CASSSLKTGSETQYF. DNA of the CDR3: TGTGCCAGCAGCTCCCTCAAAACAGGGTCGGAGACCCAGTACTTC.